The 3 T cell receptor beta chains reported below all come from one sample, sequenced in a study of blood T cell repertoires in COVID-19. The protocol was immunoSEQ multiplex PCR, while the TCRdb copy is restricted to in-frame clones and leaves out a portion. The table lists around 29,000 clones, 75% to 90% of them singletons, with 25% to 30% in the top ten. The sample was peripheral blood. These receptors came from a woman older than 75 with COVID-19, enrolled during active disease.

This rearrangement joins TRBV7-3 to TRBJ1-2; 7 nucleotides match TRBD1. CDR1 SGHTA and CDR2 FQGTGA come from the germline V gene. The CDR3 covers 14 residues. V lost 5 bases, J lost 4 bases, and 7 bases stayed unmatched. CDR3 nucleotides: TGTGCCAGCAGCCTAGAGGGACAGACCTATGGCTACACCTTC. Its protein product is CASSLEGQTYGYTF.

The chain joins TRBV3-1 (or the pseudogene TRBV3-2) to TRBJ2-1; D may be TRBD1 (5 bases). The germline CDR1 and CDR2 sequences are LGHDT and YNNKEL (reference sequence). V lost 4 bases to trimming and J lost 8 bases, with 6 bases between them. CDR3 length: 11 amino acids. CDR3 protein: CASSLGDEQFF. The CDR3 DNA follows: TGTGCCAGCAGCCTAGGGGATGAGCAGTTCTTC.

By share, this clone ranks as large (0.1 to 1%). The chain uses TRBV13 and TRBJ1-3; TRBD1 is a possible D gene (6 bases). There are 16 residues in the CDR3. V lost 4 bases and J 3 bases, leaving 16 bases between the germline ends. CDR1 is PRHDT, CDR2 FYEKMQ, per germline (reference sequence). The CDR3 DNA follows: TGTGCCAGCAGCTATACGACAGGAATCCATGGAAACACCATATATTTT. It specifies CASSYTTGIHGNTIYF.